Presented here are 14 T cell receptor beta chains from one specimen sequenced in a study of T-cell memory formation after mild COVID-19. One entry per CDR3 protein, called by TCRdb with MiXCR from the 5' RACE reads. The repertoire holds under 700,000 distinct CDR3 sequences, with 20% as singletons. The material sequenced was PBMCs or a T cell subset sorted from them (not recorded which). All receptors derive from an adult woman who had mild COVID-19 (a few samples of this study predate the infection). Cell type and time point are not known.

The genes are TRBV12-3 or TRBV12-4 and TRBJ2-1, with no clear D. The V gene lost 6 bases and the J gene lost 9 bases, with 15 bases spanning the gap. The CDR3 totals 13 residues. The CDR3 region has the DNA TGTGCCAGCAGCCCATCGACTGTACTTGAGCAGTTCTTC. Residues: CASSPSTVLEQFF.

The chain is built from TRBV7-9 and TRBJ2-3; 7 nucleotides agree with TRBD2. Germline loops: CDR1 SEHNR, CDR2 FQNEAQ (reference sequence). The CDR3 totals 14 residues. V shed 5 bases, J shed 6 bases, and the junction held 8 bases outside the gene matches. The CDR3 nucleotides read TGTGCCAGCAGCCCTAGCGGCTGGGGGGATACGCAGTATTTT. As protein: CASSPSGWGDTQYF.

This chain links TRBV15 with TRBJ1-2, with D tentatively TRBD1 (5 bases). The V and J ends lost 0 bases and 7 bases respectively, with 18 bases between them. This CDR3 is 16 amino acids long. Germline lookup yields CDR1 LNHNV and CDR2 YYDKDF (reference sequence). The CDR3, as DNA: TGTGCCACCAGCAGAGATCTAGTGCAGGGAATGAGTGGCTACACCTTC. Residues: CATSRDLVQGMSGYTF.

The table lists this clonotype with a few counts. The J gene is TRBJ2-1, the V gene TRBV9; D ambiguous. Germline assignment: CDR1 SGDLS and CDR2 YYNGEE. This CDR3 has 14 amino acids. Deletions cut 3 bases from V and 3 bases from J, with 10 bases between. CDR3 in DNA: TGTGCCAGCAGCGCCTGGGCTAGCTACAATGAGCAGTTCTTC. Its translation: CASSAWASYNEQFF.

The V call is TRBV25-1, the J call TRBJ1-1, with 12 bases aligning to TRBD1. Germline V lookup: CDR1 MGHDK, CDR2 SYGVNS. Trimming at V came to 3 bases and at J to 6 bases, leaving 5 bases not matched to a gene. This CDR3 is built from 15 residues. The CDR3 DNA follows: TGTGCCAGCAGTGACCGGGACAGGGGGCTTCCTGAAGCTTTCTTT. This gives the protein CASSDRDRGLPEAFF.

This clonotype was found a few times. V usage is TRBV25-1 and J usage is TRBJ2-3; unclear D gene. Germline loops: CDR1 MGHDK, CDR2 SYGVNS. V lost 0 bases and J lost 4, with 2 bases in between. CDR3 length: 12 amino acids. CDR3 DNA: TGTGCCAGCAGTGAATACTCAGATACGCAGTATTTT. Translating gives CASSEYSDTQYF.

For the CDR3, the DNA is TGCGCCAGCAGCCAAGACCAGAATCTTGGGGCTGAAGCTTTCTTT. It codes for CASSQDQNLGAEAFF. The chain couples TRBV4-3 to TRBJ1-1; D ambiguous. Germline values: CDR1 LGHNA, CDR2 YSLEER. V gave up 0 bases and J gave up 6 bases, with 14 bases separating them. This CDR3 has 15 residues.

The V and J genes are TRBV4-1 and TRBJ2-7; the match to TRBD1 covers 12 bases. Germline V gene data show CDR1 as MGHRA and CDR2 as YSYEKL. V shed 4 bases and J 2 bases; nucleotides not matched to a gene: 3. This CDR3 has 15 amino acids. This CDR3 reads CASSPGQGAPYEQYF. Written as DNA, the CDR3 is TGCGCCAGCAGCCCGGGACAGGGGGCCCCCTACGAGCAGTACTTC.

This clonotype was detected ten times or more. The gene calls are TRBV7-6 and TRBJ2-2; D ambiguous. This CDR3 spans 12 amino acids. CDR1 SGHVS and CDR2 FNYEAQ come from the germline V gene. Trimming removed 1 base from V and 6 bases from J, with 3 bases in between. In DNA form, the CDR3 reads TGTGCCAGCAGCTTAGGACCCGGGGAGCTGTTTTTT. It translates to CASSLGPGELFF. The whole variable domain, remainder taken from reference TRBV7-6 and TRBJ2-2, is GAGVSQSPRYKVTKRGQDVALRCDPISGHVSLYWYRQALGQGPEFLTYFNYEAQQDKSGLPNDRFSAERPEGSISTLTIQRTEQRDSAMYRCASSLGPGELFFGEGSRLTVL.

This clonotype was seen a few times. The rearrangement links TRBV24-1 to TRBJ2-7, with D perhaps matching TRBD1 (6 bases). The CDR3 sequence is 16 residues long. The V and J ends lost 4 bases and 2 bases respectively, with 17 bases between them. Germline loops: CDR1 KGHDR, CDR2 SFDVKD. Here the CDR3 DNA reads TGTGCCACCAGTGACTCGCAAACAGGGTTAGCCTACGAGCAGTACTTC. Translating it yields CATSDSQTGLAYEQYF.

The V gene is TRBV5-6, the J gene TRBJ1-1; D gene unclear. The CDR3 has 12 amino acids. Germline CDR1 SGHDT, CDR2 YYEEEE. Trimming cost V 1 base and J 7 bases, with 8 bases left between them. The CDR3 sequence is CASSLWGVEAFF. The DNA of the CDR3 is TGTGCCAGCAGCTTGTGGGGTGTTGAAGCTTTCTTT.

This chain joins TRBV2 and TRBJ2-3; D call uncertain. CDR3 length: 14 residues. Germline V gives CDR1 SNHLY, CDR2 FYNNEI. V shed 4 bases and J shed 5 bases, with 13 bases lying between them. CDR3 sequence reads: CASSAHSWGDTQYF. For the CDR3, the DNA is TGTGCCAGCAGTGCCCACAGTTGGGGAGATACGCAGTATTTT.

The J gene is TRBJ2-3, the V gene TRBV9; the D gene is possibly TRBD1 (5 bases). Trimming left V 7 bases short and J 2 bases short, with 14 bases between. Germline-derived CDR1 and CDR2 are SGDLS and YYNGEE. The CDR3 is made up of 14 amino acids. The CDR3 reads CASSRSGLTDTQYF. The DNA of the CDR3 is TGTGCCAGCTCCCGGTCAGGGCTCACAGATACGCAGTATTTT.

The V call is TRBV28, the J call TRBJ2-3, with 9 nucleotides matching TRBD2. CDR3 size: 13 residues. Germline lookup yields CDR1 MDHEN and CDR2 SYDVKM. CDR3 protein: CVVAGARGDTQYF. Written as DNA, the CDR3 is TGTGTAGTAGCGGGGGCTAGGGGAGATACGCAGTATTTT.